This is a list of T cell receptor beta chains from one sample in a study of cytomegalovirus exposure and HLA in healthy donors. Assay used: immunoSEQ multiplex PCR; TCRdb lists only in-frame clones, some missing. The sample carries 140,000 or so clones, less than 85% recorded once. The sample was PBMCs. The receptor source for this set is a man aged 35 to 55 in good health and CMV-seronegative. Both conserved end residues are part of each CDR3. A D gene is named only where the DNA matches it firmly. Rows may omit the clone size; those that give it use once, few, many or a size class.

d_call: NA; j_call: TRBJ2-7; v_call: TRBV7-9; clone_size: NA; cdr3_nt: TGTGCCAGCAGCGAGGACAATCACGAGCAGTACTTC; cdr3_aa: CASSEDNHEQYF
d_call: TRBD1; j_call: TRBJ2-7; v_call: TRBV11-2; clone_size: few; cdr3_nt: TGTGCCAGCAGCCCCATAGGCCGGACAGGGGGCTACGAGCAGTACTTC; cdr3_aa: CASSPIGRTGGYEQYF
d_call: NA; j_call: TRBJ1-3; v_call: TRBV19; clone_size: NA; cdr3_nt: TGTGCCAGTAGGGGAACAGGGTTTTCCCCCTGGGGCACCATATATTTT; cdr3_aa: CASRGTGFSPWGTIYF
d_call: TRBD2; j_call: TRBJ2-7; v_call: TRBV27; clone_size: few; cdr3_nt: TGTGCCAGCAGTTTATCCGGGACTAGCGGCTACGAGCAGTACTTC; cdr3_aa: CASSLSGTSGYEQYF
d_call: NA; j_call: TRBJ2-2; v_call: TRBV7-2; clone_size: NA; cdr3_nt: TGTGCCAGCAGCTTTGGCGGGGTTGAAATCACCGGGGAGCTGTTTTTT; cdr3_aa: CASSFGGVEITGELFF
d_call: TRBD2; j_call: TRBJ2-1; v_call: TRBV29-1; clone_size: NA; cdr3_nt: TGCAGCGTTGAAGATCCGGCTAGCGGGAGCTCCTACAATGAGCAGTTCTTC; cdr3_aa: CSVEDPASGSSYNEQFF
d_call: TRBD2; j_call: TRBJ2-1; v_call: TRBV7-8; clone_size: NA; cdr3_nt: TGTGCCAGCAGCTTAGAGGAGCGGGAGCTTTCGAATGAGCAGTTCTTC; cdr3_aa: CASSLEERELSNEQFF
d_call: TRBD1; j_call: TRBJ1-2; v_call: TRBV28; clone_size: NA; cdr3_nt: TGTGCCAGCAGTCCGTCGCCCGGGACAGGGGGTAGTGGCTACACCTTC; cdr3_aa: CASSPSPGTGGSGYTF
d_call: TRBD1; j_call: TRBJ2-1; v_call: TRBV14; clone_size: NA; cdr3_nt: TGTGCCAGCAGCCAAGATCGGGGACAGGGGGCAGGTTGGGTCGGCTACAATGAGCAGTTCTTC; cdr3_aa: CASSQDRGQGAGWVGYNEQFF
d_call: NA; j_call: TRBJ1-1; v_call: TRBV28; clone_size: NA; cdr3_nt: TGTGCCAGCAGCCAAAAGGGGCAGAACACTGAAGCTTTCTTT; cdr3_aa: CASSQKGQNTEAFF
d_call: TRBD2; j_call: TRBJ2-1; v_call: TRBV28; clone_size: NA; cdr3_nt: TGTGCCAGCCGCCTGGGGAGGGGCTCCTACAATGAGCAGTTCTTC; cdr3_aa: CASRLGRGSYNEQFF
d_call: TRBD1; j_call: TRBJ1-5; v_call: TRBV28; clone_size: NA; cdr3_nt: TGTGCCAGCAGTACAGGGGTCTATAGCAATCGGCCCCAGCATTTT; cdr3_aa: CASSTGVYSNRPQHF
d_call: TRBD1; j_call: TRBJ2-7; v_call: TRBV6-5; clone_size: NA; cdr3_nt: TGTGCCAGCAGATACGACAGGGTTAGGCACGAGCAGTACTTC; cdr3_aa: CASRYDRVRHEQYF
d_call: NA; j_call: TRBJ1-1; v_call: TRBV6-4; clone_size: once; cdr3_nt: TGTGCCAGCAGAAGACAGATGAACACTGAAGCTTTCTTT; cdr3_aa: CASRRQMNTEAFF
d_call: TRBD1; j_call: TRBJ2-3; v_call: TRBV7-9; clone_size: NA; cdr3_nt: TGTGCCAGCAGGTGGGGCAGGGGGATCACAGATACGCAGTATTTT; cdr3_aa: CASRWGRGITDTQYF
d_call: NA; j_call: TRBJ1-5; v_call: TRBV6-1; clone_size: NA; cdr3_nt: TGTGCCAGCAGTGACGTAAAGAGCCCTCAGCCCCAGCATTTT; cdr3_aa: CASSDVKSPQPQHF
d_call: NA; j_call: TRBJ1-1; v_call: TRBV2; clone_size: NA; cdr3_nt: TGTGCCAGCAGCAGAGGGGACAAGAAGCTAACTGAAGCTTTCTTT; cdr3_aa: CASSRGDKKLTEAFF
d_call: NA; j_call: TRBJ2-1; v_call: TRBV18; clone_size: NA; cdr3_nt: TGTGCCAGCTCACCTGACGGGGGATGGAATGAGCAGTTCTTC; cdr3_aa: CASSPDGGWNEQFF
d_call: TRBD2; j_call: TRBJ2-5; v_call: TRBV6-1; clone_size: NA; cdr3_nt: TGTGCCAGCGGCCTGGGAGCGGGGGAACAAGAGACCCAGTACTTC; cdr3_aa: CASGLGAGEQETQYF
d_call: NA; j_call: TRBJ2-1; v_call: TRBV5-1; clone_size: NA; cdr3_nt: TGCGCCAGCTCTGCAGGGCCCGACAATGAGCAGTTCTTC; cdr3_aa: CASSAGPDNEQFF
d_call: NA; j_call: TRBJ1-1; v_call: TRBV6-6; clone_size: NA; cdr3_nt: TGTGCCAGCAGTACCGCGGGGACGAGCACTGAAGCTTTCTTT; cdr3_aa: CASSTAGTSTEAFF
d_call: TRBD2; j_call: TRBJ2-5; v_call: TRBV11-2; clone_size: NA; cdr3_nt: TGTGCCAGCAGCTTATATGCGGGAGCTAGTGAAGAGACCCAGTACTTC; cdr3_aa: CASSLYAGASEETQYF
d_call: NA; j_call: TRBJ2-1; v_call: TRBV12-2; clone_size: few; cdr3_nt: TGTGCAAGTCGCCCAAAGTTAGCGGGAGGGCCGCATGAGCAGTTCTTC; cdr3_aa: CASRPKLAGGPHEQFF
d_call: TRBD1; j_call: TRBJ2-7; v_call: TRBV7-2; clone_size: NA; cdr3_nt: TGTGCCAGCAGCTTGGGGACAGGGGGCGCTAAGCAGTACTTC; cdr3_aa: CASSLGTGGAKQYF
d_call: TRBD2; j_call: TRBJ2-1; v_call: TRBV4-1; clone_size: NA; cdr3_nt: TGCGCCAGCAGCCGGGCTCCGGGGGGGTACAATGAGCAGTTCTTC; cdr3_aa: CASSRAPGGYNEQFF
d_call: NA; j_call: TRBJ2-7; v_call: TRBV2; clone_size: NA; cdr3_nt: TGTGCCAGCAGACTGTACTCCTACGAGCAGTACTTC; cdr3_aa: CASRLYSYEQYF
d_call: NA; j_call: TRBJ2-3; v_call: TRBV15; clone_size: NA; cdr3_nt: TGTGCCACCAGCCGTGAAGCGTTAAGCACAGATACGCAGTATTTT; cdr3_aa: CATSREALSTDTQYF
d_call: TRBD2; j_call: TRBJ2-7; v_call: TRBV11-3; clone_size: NA; cdr3_nt: TGTGCCAGCAGCTTAGACGGGACTAGGAACTACGAGCAGTACTTC; cdr3_aa: CASSLDGTRNYEQYF
d_call: TRBD1; j_call: TRBJ2-1; v_call: TRBV19; clone_size: NA; cdr3_nt: TGTGCCAGTAGTCTAAGGACAGGGAACAATGAGCAGTTCTTC; cdr3_aa: CASSLRTGNNEQFF
d_call: TRBD1; j_call: TRBJ1-3; v_call: TRBV15; clone_size: NA; cdr3_nt: TGTGCCACCAGCAGAGACAGGGGGGCCTCTGGAAACACCATATATTTT; cdr3_aa: CATSRDRGASGNTIYF
d_call: NA; j_call: TRBJ2-1; v_call: TRBV27; clone_size: few; cdr3_nt: TGTGCCAGCAGTTTTTTACGGCGGGACAATGAGCAGTTCTTC; cdr3_aa: CASSFLRRDNEQFF
d_call: NA; j_call: TRBJ1-1; v_call: TRBV23-1; clone_size: NA; cdr3_nt: TGCGCCAGCAGTCCCATCCCCCCTCAAGCAGGCACTGAAGCTTTCTTT; cdr3_aa: CASSPIPPQAGTEAFF
d_call: TRBD2; j_call: TRBJ2-3; v_call: TRBV11-2; clone_size: NA; cdr3_nt: TGTGCCAGCAGCTCGCTGGGGGGGACAGATACGCAGTATTTT; cdr3_aa: CASSSLGGTDTQYF
d_call: NA; j_call: TRBJ1-2; v_call: TRBV7-9; clone_size: NA; cdr3_nt: TGTGCCAGCAGCTTAGATAGGACAGAGCTCACCTTC; cdr3_aa: CASSLDRTELTF
d_call: NA; j_call: TRBJ2-1; v_call: TRBV21-1; clone_size: NA; cdr3_nt: TGTGCCAGCAGCAAATCCTTGACTAGCGGGGGGCTGAGCTCCTACAATGAGCAGTTCTTC; cdr3_aa: CASSKSLTSGGLSSYNEQFF
d_call: NA; j_call: TRBJ2-7; v_call: TRBV2; clone_size: NA; cdr3_nt: TGTGCCAGCAGTGAAGTGGGCTTGATTTACTACGAGCAGTACTTC; cdr3_aa: CASSEVGLIYYEQYF
d_call: TRBD2; j_call: TRBJ2-5; v_call: TRBV19; clone_size: NA; cdr3_nt: TGTGCCTCGAGGACTAGCGGGGGCCTTGGGGAGACCCAGTACTTC; cdr3_aa: CASRTSGGLGETQYF
d_call: TRBD1; j_call: TRBJ2-7; v_call: TRBV4-1; clone_size: once; cdr3_nt: TGCGCCAGCAGCCCCCAGGGGTGGACAGGGGCCCCTTTGGACGAGCAGTACTTC; cdr3_aa: CASSPQGWTGAPLDEQYF
d_call: TRBD1; j_call: TRBJ1-6; v_call: TRBV30; clone_size: NA; cdr3_nt: TGTGCCTGGAGTGGGGGGACAGGGGAGGATTCACCCCTCCACTTT; cdr3_aa: CAWSGGTGEDSPLHF
d_call: TRBD2; j_call: TRBJ2-1; v_call: TRBV28; clone_size: NA; cdr3_nt: TGTGCCAGCAGTTCCGGGACTAGCGGTGCTAGTGAGCAGTTCTTC; cdr3_aa: CASSSGTSGASEQFF
d_call: TRBD2; j_call: TRBJ2-1; v_call: TRBV6-4; clone_size: NA; cdr3_nt: TGTGCCAGCAGTGACTCGATTAGCGGGAGTAATGAGCAGTTCTTC; cdr3_aa: CASSDSISGSNEQFF
d_call: TRBD1; j_call: TRBJ2-5; v_call: TRBV11-2; clone_size: NA; cdr3_nt: TGTGCCAGCAGCTACGGACAGGCACGGGAGACCCAGTACTTC; cdr3_aa: CASSYGQARETQYF
d_call: NA; j_call: TRBJ2-3; v_call: TRBV11-2; clone_size: NA; cdr3_nt: TGTGCCAGCAGTCCCAACCCCGGTACGCAGTATTTT; cdr3_aa: CASSPNPGTQYF
d_call: TRBD1; j_call: TRBJ1-5; v_call: TRBV15; clone_size: NA; cdr3_nt: TGTGCCACCAGCAGAGGAGGACAGGTACTGAGGCCCCAGCATTTT; cdr3_aa: CATSRGGQVLRPQHF
d_call: NA; j_call: TRBJ2-1; v_call: TRBV5-6; clone_size: NA; cdr3_nt: TGTGCCAGCAGCTTGCAGGGTTCTGAGCAGTTCTTC; cdr3_aa: CASSLQGSEQFF